One and the same sample provided the 8 T cell receptor beta chains below, sequenced in a study of cytomegalovirus exposure and HLA in healthy donors (dated by TCRdb to about 2017). The library came from the immunoSEQ multiplex PCR assay. The multiplex PCR relied on a mix of 60 forward primers for TCR Vbeta segments and 13 reverse primers for TCR Jbeta segments. TCRdb's version of the immuneACCESS table is confined to in-frame rearrangements and falls short of the full clone set. An unresolved V gene accounts for under half of the shortfall where checked; the remainder is of unknown origin. In all, the sample holds 130,000 to 150,000 clones, and about 76% of those were seen once. The biggest ten clones account for around 3.6% of the sample. Sequenced sample: PBMCs. All receptors come from a man in his late teens or twenties in good health and CMV-seronegative.

The chain recombines TRBV19 with TRBJ1-4; 7 bases are a match to TRBD1. The CDR3 spans 16 residues. J gave up 10 bases and V 6 bases, and 17 bases lay outside the gene matches. Germline lookup yields CDR1 LNHDA and CDR2 SQIVND (reference sequence). The CDR3 loop is CASRTLVKGAGGKLFF. The CDR3 DNA reads TGTGCCAGTAGGACGTTGGTCAAGGGGGCGGGAGGAAAACTGTTTTTT. The full variable domain, rest sourced from reference TRBV19 and TRBJ1-4, is DGGITQSPKYLFRKEGQNVTLSCEQNLNHDAMYWYRQDPGQGLRLIYYSQIVNDFQKGDIAEGYSVSREKKESFPLTVTSAQKNPTAFYLCASRTLVKGAGGKLFFGSGTQLSVL.

This sequence joins TRBV6-5 and TRBJ2-7; D is perhaps TRBD1 (7 bases). Germline assignment: CDR1 MNHEY and CDR2 SVGAGI. Trimming took off 2 bases at V and 5 bases at J, with 19 bases between the two ends. This CDR3 comprises 16 residues. The CDR3 loop reads CASSYASRGRENEQYF. The CDR3, as DNA: TGTGCCAGCAGTTACGCCTCGAGGGGGCGGGAAAACGAGCAGTACTTC.

This rearrangement joins TRBV29-1 to TRBJ2-1; D possibly corresponds to TRBD2 (6 bases). V shed 1 base and J shed 3 bases, with 19 bases lying between them. This CDR3 is 17 amino acids long. CDR1 is SQVTM, CDR2 ANQGSEA, per germline. The CDR3 bases are TGCAGCGTTGAAGGAACAACTAGCTCAGCGAGCTACAATGAGCAGTTCTTC. Residues: CSVEGTTSSASYNEQFF.

The chain joins TRBV5-4 to TRBJ2-7, with a tentative D call TRBD2 (7 bases). Germline values: CDR1 SGHNT, CDR2 YYREEE (reference sequence). The V end lost 0 bases, the J end lost 2 bases, and 12 bases lay between the germline ends. The CDR3 consists of 15 residues. CDR3 residues: CASSLEGGGPYEQYF. DNA of the CDR3: TGTGCCAGCAGCTTGGAAGGGGGAGGGCCCTACGAGCAGTACTTC. Full variable domain (outside the CDR3, taken from reference TRBV5-4 and TRBJ2-7): ETGVTQSPTHLIKTRGQQVTLRCSSQSGHNTVSWYQQALGQGPQFIFQYYREEENGRGNFPPRFSGLQFPNYSSELNVNALELDDSALYLCASSLEGGGPYEQYFGPGTRLTVT.

The genes are TRBV18 and TRBJ1-4, with a tentative D call TRBD1 (6 bases). Trimming cost V 6 bases and J 8 bases, with 13 bases left between them. This CDR3 comprises 13 residues. CDR1 is KGHSH and CDR2 is LQKENI in the germline V gene. The CDR3 DNA follows: TGTGCCAGCTCTAAGGGGGTTGGAGAAAAACTGTTTTTT. This codes for CASSKGVGEKLFF.

The rearrangement joins TRBV11-2 to TRBJ2-5; 12 bases align to TRBD2. Unmatched junction bases numbered 7, after V lost 4 bases and J lost 4 bases. The CDR3 is 16 amino acids. Per germline, CDR1 SGHAT and CDR2 FQNNGV. The chain's CDR3 is CASSSLAGGPGETQYF. The CDR3, as DNA: TGTGCCAGCAGCTCTCTAGCGGGAGGGCCGGGAGAGACCCAGTACTTC. Combining the CDR3 with reference TRBV11-2 and TRBJ2-5 gives the whole variable domain EAGVAQSPRYKIIEKRQSVAFWCNPISGHATLYWYQQILGQGPKLLIQFQNNGVVDDSQLPKDRFSAERLKGVDSTLKIQPAKLEDSAVYLCASSSLAGGPGETQYFGPGTRLLVL.

CDR3 DNA: TGCAGTGCAGGTCCTCCTTACGAGCAGTACTTC. Encoded protein: CSAGPPYEQYF. The chain uses TRBV29-1 and TRBJ2-7; D remains unclear. Germline V CDR1 and CDR2: SQVTM, ANQGSEA. The CDR3 runs 11 residues.

This clone was seen a handful of times. This rearrangement joins TRBV4-2 to TRBJ2-1, with D perhaps TRBD2 (6 bases). This CDR3 has 18 amino acids. Trimming took 0 bases from V and 1 from J, leaving 16 bases between them. The germline gives CDR1 LGHNA, CDR2 YNFKEQ. Written as DNA, the CDR3 is TGTGCCAGCAGCCAAGAGCGGCTAGCGATTCGTTCCTACAATGAGCAGTTCTTC. Residues: CASSQERLAIRSYNEQFF.